This T cell receptor beta chain was recorded in a study of shared clonotypes between healthy human individuals (dated by TCRdb to about 2020). In terms of the full investigation: A few men and two women, aged 18 to 49 years, made up the cohort. Blood TCR repertoires of a handful of healthy adults were deeply sequenced to estimate repertoire size and the extent of clonotype sharing between individuals. Libraries were prepared and TCR repertoires were sequenced by different laboratories using diverse techniques, in order to increase sequencing depth and limit assay-specific biases. Each donor's leukapheresis produced roughly between roughly 0.94 and 9.5 billion PBMCs. General conclusions and limits of the study: The small number of donors limited the genetic and exposure-history diversity represented. Pairwise subsampling indicated that sequencing depth was expected to affect the degree of clonotype sharing among donors. Sampling was limited to blood, and TCR repertoires in tissue likely differ from TCR repertoires in blood.

The donors were healthy, HIV-negative adults with no recently reported acute infections or vaccinations. Every donor was a Caucasian adult residing in Nashville, Tennessee, USA. For unsorted samples, approximately 89 million PBMCs were counted, and genomic DNA was extracted using the QIAamp DNA Blood Mini kit. Blood was collected by leukapheresis, and PBMCs were isolated by Ficoll-Histopaque density gradient centrifugation and then cryopreserved in liquid nitrogen vapor phase. Using the deep immunoSEQ assay, multiplex PCR amplified TCR CDR3 regions from genomic DNA. Genomic DNA extracted from each cell subset was distributed evenly over all wells of several immunoSEQ 96-well plates, and each plate served as one replicate. For unsorted PBMC, 300 ng genomic DNA, equal to tens of thousands of T cell genomes, was loaded into each replicate PCR. Ten immunoSEQ deep assay plates were used to sequence the unsorted PBMC genomic DNA. Purified libraries were quantified with a Qubit 3.0 fluorometer, sized on a Bioanalyzer 2100, and re-quantified with the KAPA Library Quantification kit. Each immunoSEQ 96-well plate was sequenced on its own single-read 150-cycle Illumina NextSeq 550 flow cell. The authors processed their data as follows. Because only junctional sequences without quality scores were contained in the immunoSEQ output, filtering matching that applied to full-length reads could not be performed. Sequences were annotated with PyIR, a Python wrapper for IgBLAST v1.9, and V/J genes and CDR3 were assigned using IMGT germline references. Reads were removed for weak V/J assignments (E-value above 1e-6), missing CDR3, stop codons, out-of-frame junctions, or ambiguous translated residues. V3J clonotypes were defined as sequences sharing an identical inferred V gene, J gene, and CDR3 amino acid sequence. Percentage overlap between repertoires was computed as shared unique clonotypes divided by the size of the smaller repertoire. RTK rarefaction, the Chao1 estimator, and Recon v2.1 estimates of unobserved clonotypes were used to assess repertoire richness. This is the immuneACCESS table as TCRdb keeps it, with only in-frame sequences that have V and J called. A part of the clones is gone; compared with another copy, unresolved V genes explain less than half, and the rest is unexplained. V, J and clone size are taken as reported in that table, and D and trimming were inferred from the DNA itself. The sample yields approximately 440,000 clones; approximately 71% were counted once. Together, the top ten hold more than 10% of the sample.

The CDR3 goes from the cysteine to the phenylalanine over 15 residues. Only the CDR3 portion is preserved as DNA: 45 bases, with reading frame beginning at the first base. V is pared back by 2 bases and J by 4 bases, with 13 bases lying between the germline termini. CDR1 SEHNR and CDR2 FQNEAQ were looked up in the germline V gene (reference sequence). A remark on this clone: There is no known antigen for this receptor. Per-base qualities were not stored, and no clone one base away is much larger.

The rearranged segments are TRBV7-9 and TRBJ2-3, with TRBD2 as a weak D call on 6 bases. This clonotype was sampled from a middle-aged woman in good health. Some clones in this sample may be carry-over from other donors' samples. Material for sequencing was PBMCs. The nucleotide sequence is TGTGCCAGCAGCTTAAACTCCGGAGGGCCAGATACGCAGTATTTT. It specifies CASSLNSGGPDTQYF.